What follows is one T cell receptor beta chain and its context. The data were produced by immunoSEQ multiplex PCR, yet TCRdb's version contains in-frame clones alone and is incomplete. The sample records under 20,000 clones, 65% to 85% being singletons. V was shortened by 4 bases and J by 2 bases, with 14 bases between the two germline ends. The germline V gene encodes CDR1 SEHNR and CDR2 FQNEAQ (reference sequence). This CDR3 comprises 16 residues. This specimen belongs to a study of sequential checkpoint blockade in melanoma. Study information: Randomization was 1:1 between first-line nivolumab→ipilimumab and ipilimumab→nivolumab. Each arm's sequence ended with maintenance nivolumab.

Treatment noted: randomized to nivolumab then ipilimumab (arm A) or the reverse (arm B). Patients had received no earlier DNA-damaging chemotherapy. Live CD3+CD8+ CD19− CD56− cells were sorted from PBMCs. The TCR sequence derives from a human donor with melanoma. The source was CD8+ T cells sorted from blood (inferred from file names), collected from a patient given nivolumab and ipilimumab in sequence. The gene calls are TRBV7-9 and TRBJ2-2; maybe TRBD2 (7 bases). The CDR3 nucleotides are TGTGCCAGCAGCTCAGCAGCGGGGACAAACACCGGGGAGCTGTTTTTT. This codes for CASSSAAGTNTGELFF.